Shown below are 17 T cell receptor beta chains from a single sample sequenced in a study of blood T cell repertoires in COVID-19. TCRdb's table, derived via immunoSEQ multiplex PCR, lists solely in-frame clones and lacks some. The sample has more than 300,000 clones; about 90% are singletons. Material for sequencing was peripheral blood. These receptors originate from a young woman with COVID-19, enrolled during active disease.

The rearrangement joins TRBV7-9 to TRBJ2-5; 12 nucleotides align to TRBD1. Germline-derived CDR1 and CDR2 are SEHNR and FQNEAQ (reference sequence). With V trimmed by 4 bases and J by 1 base, 7 bases remained unmatched. The CDR3 has 17 residues. The CDR3 region is CASSSGTGGASQETQYF. CDR3 DNA sequence: TGTGCCAGCAGCTCCGGGACAGGGGGCGCATCCCAAGAGACCCAGTACTTC.

This chain connects TRBV27 to TRBJ1-1, with D possibly matching TRBD1 (6 bases). V was cut by 4 bases and J by 0 bases, with 21 bases left in between. CDR1 is MNHEY and CDR2 is SMNVEV in the germline V gene (reference sequence). The CDR3 is 18 residues long. DNA of the CDR3: TGTGCCAGCAGTTCCCCATTGAGGGGGAGGGTTGTGAACACTGAAGCTTTCTTT. It translates to CASSSPLRGRVVNTEAFF.

The chain couples TRBV6-2 or TRBV6-3 to TRBJ1-2, with TRBD1 as a possible D gene (5 bases). The CDR3 contains 13 residues. Trimming shortened V by 2 bases and J by 6 bases, and 10 bases separated the two germline ends. Germline V gene lookup returns CDR1 MNHEY and CDR2 SVGEGT. CDR3 residues: CASSYKGVDGYTF. The CDR3 coding sequence is TGTGCCAGCAGTTACAAAGGGGTGGATGGCTACACCTTC.

The chain carries TRBV7-8 and TRBJ2-3; 10 nucleotides align to TRBD2. CDR3 length: 16 amino acids. Germline loops: CDR1 SGHVS, CDR2 FQNEAQ. V shed 5 bases, J shed 3 bases, and the junction held 8 bases outside the gene matches. This CDR3 is CASSPERGGGTDTQYF. The CDR3 DNA reads as TGTGCCAGCAGCCCCGAGCGGGGGGGCGGTACAGATACGCAGTATTTT.

V usage is TRBV7-9 and J usage is TRBJ2-7, with TRBD2 matching 7 bases. V shed 3 bases, J shed 2 bases, and the junction held 7 bases outside the gene matches. Germline V lookup: CDR1 SEHNR, CDR2 FQNEAQ (reference sequence). The CDR3 loop spans 15 amino acids. This CDR3 is CASSLMGGGTYEQYF. Written as DNA, the CDR3 is TGTGCCAGCAGCTTGATGGGCGGGGGAACCTACGAGCAGTACTTC.

The chain uses TRBV7-2 and TRBJ1-2; D ambiguous. The germline V and J ends were trimmed by 2 bases and 8 bases, with 12 bases remaining between them. Germline CDR1 SGHTA, CDR2 FQGNSA. The CDR3 consists of 13 residues. CDR3 sequence: CASSLSSGVGYTF. The CDR3 coding sequence is TGTGCCAGCAGCTTATCTTCGGGTGTCGGCTACACCTTC.

J is TRBJ2-5 and V is TRBV2; 13 nucleotides align to TRBD2. J gave up 5 bases and V 6 bases, and 12 bases lay outside the gene matches. CDR1 is SNHLY, CDR2 FYNNEI, per germline. The CDR3 loop spans 17 amino acids. CDR3 loop: CASRVTSGGAGRETQYF. CDR3 nucleotide sequence: TGTGCCAGCAGGGTCACTAGCGGGGGGGCCGGTCGGGAGACCCAGTACTTC.

This clone has more than one count but fewer than ten. The chain joins TRBV7-9 to TRBJ2-7; 8 nucleotides agree with TRBD1. With 8 bases clipped from V and 6 bases from J, the junction kept 9 bases outside the gene matches. Germline V lookup: CDR1 SEHNR, CDR2 FQNEAQ (reference sequence). This CDR3 has 13 residues. Here the CDR3 reads CASCRQGMCEQYF. The CDR3, as DNA: TGTGCCAGCTGTCGACAGGGGATGTGCGAGCAGTACTTC.

The chain uses TRBV19 and TRBJ1-6; D remains unclear. The CDR3 length is 18 residues. The V and J ends lost 2 bases and 0 bases respectively, with 14 bases between them. CDR1 and CDR2 from the germline V gene are LNHDA and SQIVND (reference sequence). The CDR3 bases are TGTGCCAGTAGTATATTCGGTGGGCCGAGCTCCTATAATTCACCCCTCCACTTT. This gives the protein CASSIFGGPSSYNSPLHF. Together with reference TRBV19 and TRBJ1-6, the CDR3 gives the full variable domain: DGGITQSPKYLFRKEGQNVTLSCEQNLNHDAMYWYRQDPGQGLRLIYYSQIVNDFQKGDIAEGYSVSREKKESFPLTVTSAQKNPTAFYLCASSIFGGPSSYNSPLHFGNGTRLTVT.

This rearrangement joins TRBV27 to TRBJ2-1; 11 bases line up with TRBD2. The J segment lost 1 base and the V segment lost 6 bases, leaving 14 bases of the junction unmatched. Per the germline V gene, CDR1 is MNHEY and CDR2 is SMNVEV (reference sequence). CDR3 length equals 19 residues. The DNA for the CDR3 is TGTGCCAGCAGGGTAATCACTCTAGCGGGGGGCCGATCCTACAATGAGCAGTTCTTC. Encoded protein: CASRVITLAGGRSYNEQFF.

This CDR3 reads CASSFPGTGSPLVEQYV. CDR3 coding DNA: TGCGCCAGCAGTTTCCCCGGGACAGGGTCCCCACTAGTCGAGCAGTACGTC. The gene calls are TRBV23-1 and TRBJ2-7; 9 bases line up with TRBD1. TRBV23-1 is annotated as an ORF whose role is uncertain. CDR3 size: 17 residues. The ends lost 5 bases at V and 6 bases at J; junction bases unmatched: 17.

The chain joins TRBV5-1 to TRBJ1-3, with no clear D. Trimming left V 0 bases short and J 0 bases short, with 10 bases between. Looked up from germline, CDR1 is SGHRS and CDR2 is YFSETQ. The CDR3 runs 16 residues. CDR3 DNA: TGCGCCAGCAGCTTGGCCGGCGGAATCTCTGGAAACACCATATATTTT. It codes for CASSLAGGISGNTIYF.

The rearrangement uses TRBV10-3 and TRBJ2-3, with 7 bases that match TRBD1. Germline CDR1 and CDR2: ENHRY and SYGVKD. Trimming cost V 5 bases and J 6 bases; bases outside gene matches: 5. The CDR3 runs 13 residues. The CDR3 loop is CAISPTGLDTQYF. The CDR3 bases are TGTGCCATCAGTCCGACAGGGTTGGATACGCAGTATTTT.

The chain uses TRBV5-1 and TRBJ2-4, with D maybe TRBD2 (5 bases). V was shortened by 3 bases and J by 12 bases, with 16 bases between the two germline ends. Per the germline V gene, CDR1 is SGHRS and CDR2 is YFSETQ. The CDR3 spans 13 residues. The CDR3 nucleotides are TGCGCCAGCAGCTCCGAGGGTTTAGGTGCTCAGTACTTC. Translation: CASSSEGLGAQYF.

The J gene is TRBJ1-1, the V gene TRBV5-1; 10 bases are shared with TRBD1. Per the germline V gene, CDR1 is SGHRS and CDR2 is YFSETQ. Germline trimming cut 5 bases from V and 1 base from J; bases unmatched to any gene: 5. The CDR3 is 15 residues long. CDR3 loop: CASRERQGANTEAFF. Written as DNA, the CDR3 is TGCGCCAGCAGGGAACGACAGGGGGCGAACACTGAAGCTTTCTTT.

V usage is TRBV21-1 and J usage is TRBJ1-2. TRBV21-1 is classified as a pseudogene. The CDR3 has 16 amino acids. CDR3 region: CASSGGWAGMYYGYTF. CDR3 coding DNA: TGTGCCAGCAGTGGGGGGTGGGCAGGGATGTACTATGGCTACACCTTC.

The chain joins TRBV3-1 (or the pseudogene TRBV3-2) to TRBJ1-1; D unresolved. The CDR3 is 12 residues long. Germline V gene lookup returns CDR1 LGHDT and CDR2 YNNKEL (reference sequence). The V end was cut by 4 bases, the J end by 2 bases, with 5 bases between. In DNA form, the CDR3 reads TGTGCCAGCAGCCTCCTTAACACTGAAGCTTTCTTT. Encoded protein: CASSLLNTEAFF.